The 26 T cell receptor beta chains below all came from one sample that was sequenced in a study of neoadjuvant nivolumab and ipilimumab in lung cancer. Assay: immunoSEQ multiplex PCR; the TCRdb copy retains only in-frame clones and omits some. The table records 20,000 to 25,000 clones, more than 65% of them present only once. The material was peripheral blood, obtained before neoadjuvant nivolumab, alone or with ipilimumab. The receptors derive from an adult with non-small cell lung cancer.

The V call is TRBV11-3, the J call TRBJ2-3; D is unresolved. V was trimmed by 1 base and J by 4 bases, leaving 6 bases between them. The CDR3 is made up of 13 amino acids. Germline V gene data show CDR1 as SGHNT and CDR2 as YENEEA. CDR3 nucleotide sequence: TGTGCCAGCAGCTTAGGGGTATCAGATACGCAGTATTTT. Encoded protein: CASSLGVSDTQYF.

This clone was observed a few times. The rearrangement joins TRBV11-2 to TRBJ1-2; maybe TRBD1 (5 bases). V was cut by 5 bases and J by 0 bases, with 13 bases left in between. This CDR3 has 15 residues. Germline V gene lookup returns CDR1 SGHAT and CDR2 FQNNGV. CDR3: CASSRLTVANYGYTF. CDR3 DNA: TGTGCCAGCAGCCGACTGACAGTAGCTAACTATGGCTACACCTTC.

The V gene is TRBV5-1, the J gene TRBJ2-7, with 10 bases fitting TRBD2. The CDR3 loop spans 15 amino acids. The germline CDR1 and CDR2 sequences are SGHRS and YFSETQ. The V and J ends lost 4 bases and 0 bases, in that order; junction bases with no gene match: 4. Written as DNA, the CDR3 is TGCGCCAGCAGCGTGGCTAGCGGGAGCTCCTACGAGCAGTACTTC. As protein: CASSVASGSSYEQYF.

The CDR3 coding sequence is TGTGCCAGCAGCGTTCTCGGAGGGGCGAATGGCTACACCTTC. It specifies CASSVLGGANGYTF. The chain uses TRBV9 and TRBJ1-2, with D possibly TRBD1 on 5 matching bases. The CDR3 contains 14 residues. Germline V gene data show CDR1 as SGDLS and CDR2 as YYNGEE. With 2 bases removed from V and 6 bases from J, the gap between germline ends came to 14 bases.

This chain connects TRBV5-4 to TRBJ2-2; TRBD2 might be the D (5 bases). Germline CDR1 and CDR2: SGHNT and YYREEE (reference sequence). CDR3 length equals 16 residues. V was cut by 4 bases and J by 2 bases, with 15 bases left in between. The chain's CDR3 is CASSPRVQTNTGELFF. CDR3 coding DNA: TGTGCCAGCAGCCCGAGGGTACAGACTAACACCGGGGAGCTGTTTTTT.

V is TRBV5-5 and J is TRBJ2-5, with TRBD2 as a possible D gene (5 bases). In germline, CDR1 is SGHKS, CDR2 YYEKEE (reference sequence). The CDR3 extends over 13 amino acids. Trimming pared 9 bases from V and 1 base from J, leaving 13 bases between. In DNA form, the CDR3 reads TGTGCCACGGGAAGGGCCGGCCAAGAGACCCAGTACTTC. As protein: CATGRAGQETQYF.

The V and J genes are TRBV9 and TRBJ2-3; possible D gene TRBD2, 5 bases. The germline V gene has CDR1 SGDLS and CDR2 YYNGEE. The CDR3 is made up of 15 amino acids. Trimming left V 5 bases short and J 6 bases short, with 19 bases between. Here the CDR3 DNA reads TGTGCCAGCAGGCAAAGCGGAGTCCCCACTGATACGCAGTATTTT. This sequence encodes CASRQSGVPTDTQYF.

As concerns this clone: The same CDR3 arises from other DNA sequences in this sample as well. This chain links TRBV29-1 with TRBJ2-2; a weak D match, TRBD1 (5 bases). From germline, CDR1 is SQVTM and CDR2 ANQGSEA. The germline V and J ends were trimmed by 5 bases and 5 bases, with 12 bases remaining between them. The CDR3 is 13 residues long. CDR3 residues: CSVNQGGTGELFF. In nucleotides, the CDR3 is TGCAGCGTTAACCAGGGTGGGACCGGGGAGCTGTTTTTT.

This chain joins TRBV9 and TRBJ2-7, with 10 nucleotides matching TRBD2. V lost 4 bases and J lost 6; bases outside the gene matches: 10. This CDR3 has 15 residues. Germline V gives CDR1 SGDLS, CDR2 YYNGEE. The CDR3 here is CASSPHSGRALEQYF. CDR3 in DNA: TGTGCCAGCAGCCCCCACAGCGGGAGGGCCCTCGAGCAGTACTTC.

This clone appeared once. This rearrangement joins TRBV7-9 to TRBJ2-7, with 7 bases that match TRBD2. J lost 3 bases, V lost 4 bases, and 0 bases had no gene match. The CDR3 length is 12 residues. The V gene's germline CDR1 is SEHNR and CDR2 FQNEAQ (reference sequence). As DNA, the CDR3 is TGTGCCAGCAGCTGGACTAGCTACGAGCAGTACTTC. This sequence encodes CASSWTSYEQYF.

This clone has just a few counts. The chain combines TRBV6-1 with TRBJ2-6; D gene uncertain. CDR1 and CDR2 from the germline V gene are MNHNS and SASEGT. The CDR3 is 15 amino acids. Trimming shortened V by 1 base and J by 1 base, and 5 bases separated the two germline ends. The CDR3 here is CASSEDPSGANVLTF. The CDR3 nucleotides are TGTGCCAGCAGTGAAGACCCTTCTGGGGCCAACGTCCTGACTTTC.

Remarks on this clone: One end of the junction fails to match germline, which may point to a read error. The J gene is TRBJ2-7, the V gene TRBV11-2; D is unclear. CDR3 length: 12 residues. The germline V gene encodes CDR1 SGHAT and CDR2 FQNNGV. The CDR3 spells CASSPQTDGWSF. In DNA, the CDR3 is TGTGCCAGCAGCCCCCAGACGGACGGATGGTCCTTC. The full variable domain, in which reference TRBV11-2 and TRBJ2-7 provide the parts outside the CDR3, is EAGVAQSPRYKIIEKRQSVAFWCNPISGHATLYWYQQILGQGPKLLIQFQNNGVVDDSQLPKDRFSAERLKGVDSTLKIQPAKLEDSAVYLCASSPQTDGWSFGPGTRLTVT.

This sequence joins TRBV28 and TRBJ2-7; no definite D call. The V gene lost 3 bases and the J gene lost 4 bases, with 7 bases spanning the gap. The CDR3 sequence is 12 residues long. Germline CDR1 reads MDHEN; CDR2 reads SYDVKM. The chain's CDR3 is CASSLNRYEQYF. The CDR3 nucleotides read TGTGCCAGCAGTTTGAACCGGTACGAGCAGTACTTC.

V is TRBV11-3 and J is TRBJ1-2; 7 bases match TRBD1. The CDR3 is made up of 13 amino acids. The J segment lost 8 bases and the V segment lost 4 bases, leaving 7 bases of the junction unmatched. Germline CDR1 reads SGHNT; CDR2 reads YENEEA. CDR3 region: CASSSAGGRGYTF. The CDR3 DNA follows: TGTGCCAGCAGCTCGGCAGGGGGTAGGGGCTACACCTTC.

This CDR3 reads CASSRGGDPQFF. The DNA for the CDR3 is TGTGCCAGCAGCCGTGGGGGGGATCCCCAGTTCTTC. J is TRBJ2-1 and V is TRBV11-3, with 7 bases lining up with TRBD2. Looked up from germline, CDR1 is SGHNT and CDR2 is YENEEA. The CDR3 totals 12 residues. J lost 13 bases, V lost 5 bases, and 8 bases had no gene match.

This chain links TRBV5-5 with TRBJ1-1, with D possibly being TRBD1 (5 bases). Trimming cost V 2 bases and J 0 bases, with 11 bases left between them. CDR1 is SGHKS and CDR2 is YYEKEE in the germline V gene (reference sequence). The CDR3 has 15 residues. The CDR3 bases are TGTGCCAGCAGCTTAAAAGCAGGGCTGAACACTGAAGCTTTCTTT. Its protein is CASSLKAGLNTEAFF.

This chain connects TRBV11-3 to TRBJ1-1, with D hard to call. The CDR3 extends over 12 amino acids. The V gene's germline CDR1 is SGHNT and CDR2 YENEEA. Trimming removed 8 bases at V and 3 bases at J, with 10 bases between. The CDR3: CASAPGYTEAFF. The CDR3 coding sequence is TGTGCCAGCGCCCCCGGGTACACTGAAGCTTTCTTT.

This chain connects TRBV29-1 to TRBJ2-1; D is perhaps TRBD2 (6 bases). V was pared by 5 bases and J by 4 bases, with 9 bases between. Germline assignment: CDR1 SQVTM and CDR2 ANQGSEA. The length of the CDR3 is 12 residues. CDR3 residues: CSVLRGYNEQFF. CDR3 nucleotides: TGCAGCGTTCTACGGGGGTACAATGAGCAGTTCTTC.

The chain has TRBV21-1 and TRBJ2-7; whether TRBD2, the table's D call, matches the DNA was not checked. TRBV21-1 is a pseudogene locus. The CDR3 runs 13 residues. The CDR3 spells CASMRSGSYEQYF. The CDR3 bases are TGTGCCAGCATGAGGAGCGGATCCTACGAGCAGTACTTC.

The genes are TRBV7-2 and TRBJ1-1; a weak D match, TRBD1 (5 bases). The CDR3 contains 14 residues. V lost 1 base and J 3 bases, leaving 9 bases between the germline ends. Germline assignment: CDR1 SGHTA and CDR2 FQGNSA. CDR3 bases: TGTGCCAGCAGCTTAGAGGGACCTCACACTGAAGCTTTCTTT. Encoded protein: CASSLEGPHTEAFF. Drawing the rest from reference TRBV7-2 and TRBJ1-1, the complete variable domain is GAGVSQSPSNKVTEKGKDVELRCDPISGHTALYWYRQSLGQGLEFLIYFQGNSAPDKSGLPSDRFSAERTGGSVSTLTIQRTQQEDSAVYLCASSLEGPHTEAFFGQGTRLTVV.

The CDR3 nucleotides read TGTGCCAGCAGCCTACCCAGGGTCAGCAGGGAGCTGTTTTTT. Protein product: CASSLPRVSRELFF. This rearrangement joins TRBV11-2 to TRBJ2-2, with TRBD1 as a possible D gene (5 bases). V was trimmed by 5 bases and J by 9 bases, leaving 16 bases between them. This CDR3 has 14 amino acids. Germline values: CDR1 SGHAT, CDR2 FQNNGV.

Written as DNA, the CDR3 is TGTGCCAGCAGCTTCGGACGTCAGCCCCAGCATTTT. Its translation: CASSFGRQPQHF. V and J are TRBV5-8 and TRBJ1-5; D gene ambiguous. Trimming cost V 2 bases and J 6 bases, with 6 bases left between them. This CDR3 has 12 amino acids. Germline assignment: CDR1 SGHTS and CDR2 YDEGEE. Together with reference TRBV5-8 and TRBJ1-5, the CDR3 gives the full variable domain: EAGVTQSPTHLIKTRGQQATLRCSPISGHTSVYWYQQALGLGLQFLLWYDEGEERNRGNFPPRFSGRQFPNYSSELNVNALELEDSALYLCASSFGRQPQHFGDGTRLSIL.

This chain uses TRBV18 with TRBJ2-1, with D uncertain. Trimming removed 2 bases from V and 5 bases from J, with 10 bases in between. CDR1 is KGHSH and CDR2 is LQKENI in the germline V gene. The CDR3 extends over 14 amino acids. CDR3 nucleotides: TGTGCCAGCTCACCATCAGGCATAAACAATGAGCAGTTCTTC. It specifies CASSPSGINNEQFF.

The rearrangement uses TRBV7-2 and TRBJ2-7, with D tentatively TRBD1 (6 bases). From germline, CDR1 is SGHTA and CDR2 FQGNSA. The V gene lost 1 base and the J gene lost 4 bases, with 23 bases spanning the gap. This CDR3 is 18 amino acids long. CDR3 DNA sequence: TGTGCCAGCAGCTTAGTGGCTAGTAGGGGGTTAGAATCATACGAGCAGTACTTC. Encoded protein: CASSLVASRGLESYEQYF. The whole variable domain, filled in from reference TRBV7-2 and TRBJ2-7, reads GAGVSQSPSNKVTEKGKDVELRCDPISGHTALYWYRQSLGQGLEFLIYFQGNSAPDKSGLPSDRFSAERTGGSVSTLTIQRTQQEDSAVYLCASSLVASRGLESYEQYFGPGTRLTVT.

The chain joins TRBV9 to TRBJ2-2; TRBD1 agrees at 9 bases. V gave up 4 bases and J gave up 5 bases; unmatched junction bases: 9. The CDR3 totals 16 residues. The germline V gene encodes CDR1 SGDLS and CDR2 YYNGEE. The CDR3 here is CASSKAGTGWTGELFF. CDR3 nucleotides: TGTGCCAGCAGCAAAGCAGGGACAGGGTGGACCGGGGAGCTGTTTTTT.

The rearrangement links TRBV9 to TRBJ1-2; 7 bases fit TRBD1. The V gene's germline CDR1 is SGDLS and CDR2 YYNGEE. Germline trimming cut 1 base from V and 1 base from J; bases unmatched to any gene: 7. The length of the CDR3 is 16 residues. The CDR3 is CASSVPRTGVNYGYTF. DNA of the CDR3: TGTGCCAGCAGCGTACCCAGGACAGGCGTTAACTATGGCTACACCTTC.